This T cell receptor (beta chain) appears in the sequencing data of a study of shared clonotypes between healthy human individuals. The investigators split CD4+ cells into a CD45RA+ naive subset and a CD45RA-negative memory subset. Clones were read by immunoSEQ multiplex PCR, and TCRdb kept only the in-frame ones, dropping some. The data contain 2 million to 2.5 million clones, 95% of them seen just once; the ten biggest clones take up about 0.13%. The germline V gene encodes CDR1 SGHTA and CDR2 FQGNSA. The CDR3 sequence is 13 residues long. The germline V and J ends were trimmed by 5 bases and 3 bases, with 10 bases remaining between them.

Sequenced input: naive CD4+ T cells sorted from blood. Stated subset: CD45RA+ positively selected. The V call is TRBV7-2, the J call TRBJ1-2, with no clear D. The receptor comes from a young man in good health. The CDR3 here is CASSPQLDYGYTF. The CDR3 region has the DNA TGTGCCAGCAGCCCGCAATTGGACTATGGCTACACCTTC.